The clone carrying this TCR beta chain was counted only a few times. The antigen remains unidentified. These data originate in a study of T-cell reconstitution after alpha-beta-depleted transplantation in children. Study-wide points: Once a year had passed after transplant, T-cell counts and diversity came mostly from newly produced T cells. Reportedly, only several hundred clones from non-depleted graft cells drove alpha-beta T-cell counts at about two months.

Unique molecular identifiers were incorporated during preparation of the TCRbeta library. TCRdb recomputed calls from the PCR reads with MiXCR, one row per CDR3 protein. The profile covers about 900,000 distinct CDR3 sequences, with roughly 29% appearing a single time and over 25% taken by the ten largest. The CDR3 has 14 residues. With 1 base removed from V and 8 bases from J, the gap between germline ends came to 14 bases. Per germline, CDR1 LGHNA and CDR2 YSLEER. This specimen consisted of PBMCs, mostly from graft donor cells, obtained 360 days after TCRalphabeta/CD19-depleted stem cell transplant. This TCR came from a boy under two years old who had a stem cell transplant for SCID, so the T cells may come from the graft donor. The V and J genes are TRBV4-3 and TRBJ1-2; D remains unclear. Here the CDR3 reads CASSQARFEYGYTF. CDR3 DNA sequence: TGCGCCAGCAGCCAAGCGAGGTTTGAATACGGCTACACCTTC.